In this sample, the clone carrying this T cell receptor beta chain turned up a few times. The CDR3 consists of 14 residues. The ends were cut back, 2 bases at V and 5 bases at J, with 13 bases in the middle. Germline V CDR1 and CDR2: MNHNS, SASEGT. This specimen comes from a study of T cell clonotyping in hematopoietic cell transplantation. Produced via immunoSEQ multiplex PCR; TCRdb's table is partial and in-frame only. The table lists 13,000 to 15,000 clones, less than 98% of them singletons. The rearrangement uses TRBV6-1 and TRBJ2-7, with D possibly TRBD2 on 6 matching bases. The sequencing used peripheral blood mononuclear cells, collected 30 days after allogeneic stem cell transplant. The sequence derives from a female patient aged 50-59 years who had an allogeneic stem cell transplant from an unrelated donor, so T cells may come from the graft donor. Some clones in this sample may be carry-over from other donors' samples. The CDR3 bases are TGTGCCAGCAGTGAAAAGGGACTTTCGGACGAGCAGTACTTC. This translates into CASSEKGLSDEQYF.